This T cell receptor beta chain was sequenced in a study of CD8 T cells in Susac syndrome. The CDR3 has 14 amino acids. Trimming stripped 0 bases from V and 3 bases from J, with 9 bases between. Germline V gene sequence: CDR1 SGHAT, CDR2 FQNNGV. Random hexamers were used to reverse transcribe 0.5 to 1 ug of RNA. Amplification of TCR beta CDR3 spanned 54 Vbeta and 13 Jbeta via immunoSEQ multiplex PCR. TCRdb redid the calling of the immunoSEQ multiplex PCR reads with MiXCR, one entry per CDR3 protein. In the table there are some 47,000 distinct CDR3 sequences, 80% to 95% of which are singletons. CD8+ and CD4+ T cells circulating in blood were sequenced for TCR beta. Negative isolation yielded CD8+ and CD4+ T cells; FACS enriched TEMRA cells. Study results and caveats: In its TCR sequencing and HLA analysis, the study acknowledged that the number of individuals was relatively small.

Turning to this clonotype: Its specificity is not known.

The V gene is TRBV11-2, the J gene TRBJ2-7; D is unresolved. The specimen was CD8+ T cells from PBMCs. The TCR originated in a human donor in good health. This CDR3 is CASSLEVNFYEQYF. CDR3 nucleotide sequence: TGTGCCAGCAGCTTAGAAGTTAACTTCTACGAGCAGTACTTC.